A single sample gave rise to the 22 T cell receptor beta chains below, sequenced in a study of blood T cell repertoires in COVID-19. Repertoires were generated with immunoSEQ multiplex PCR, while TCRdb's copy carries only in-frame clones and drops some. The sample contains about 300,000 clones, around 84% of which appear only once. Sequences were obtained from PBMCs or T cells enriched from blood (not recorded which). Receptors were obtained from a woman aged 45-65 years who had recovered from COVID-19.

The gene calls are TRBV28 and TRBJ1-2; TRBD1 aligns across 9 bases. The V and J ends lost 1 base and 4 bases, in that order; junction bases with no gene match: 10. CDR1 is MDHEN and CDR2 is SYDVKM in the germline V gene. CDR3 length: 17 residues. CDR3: CASSLFRDRVWGYGYTF. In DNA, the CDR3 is TGTGCCAGCAGTTTATTCCGGGACAGGGTCTGGGGCTATGGCTACACCTTC.

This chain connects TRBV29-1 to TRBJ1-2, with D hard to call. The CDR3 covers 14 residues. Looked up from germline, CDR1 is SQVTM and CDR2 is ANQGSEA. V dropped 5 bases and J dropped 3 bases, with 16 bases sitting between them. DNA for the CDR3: TGCAGCGTTACCAGAACCCTCAATGACTATGGCTACACCTTC. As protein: CSVTRTLNDYGYTF.

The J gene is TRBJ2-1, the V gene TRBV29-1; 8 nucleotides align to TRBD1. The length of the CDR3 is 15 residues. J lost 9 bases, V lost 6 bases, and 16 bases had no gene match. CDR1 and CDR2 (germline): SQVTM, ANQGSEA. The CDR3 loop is CSVGADRGRPGEQFF. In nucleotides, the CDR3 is TGCAGCGTAGGGGCTGACAGGGGCCGCCCCGGTGAGCAGTTCTTC.

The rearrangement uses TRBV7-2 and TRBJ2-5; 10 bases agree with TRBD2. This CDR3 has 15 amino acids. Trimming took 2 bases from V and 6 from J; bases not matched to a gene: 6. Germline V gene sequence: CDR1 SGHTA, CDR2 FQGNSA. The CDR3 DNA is TGTGCCAGCAGCTTATCCCCGACTAGCGGGCAGACCCAGTACTTC. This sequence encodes CASSLSPTSGQTQYF.

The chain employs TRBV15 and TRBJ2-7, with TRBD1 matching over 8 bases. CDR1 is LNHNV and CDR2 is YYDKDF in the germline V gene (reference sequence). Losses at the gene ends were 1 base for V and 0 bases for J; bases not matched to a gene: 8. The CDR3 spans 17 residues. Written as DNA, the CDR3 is TGTGCCACCAGCAGAGCACAGGGGGGCCTGCTCTCCTACGAGCAGTACTTC. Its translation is CATSRAQGGLLSYEQYF. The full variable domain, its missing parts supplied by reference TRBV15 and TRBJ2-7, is DAMVIQNPRYQVTQFGKPVTLSCSQTLNHNVMYWYQQKSSQAPKLLFHYYDKDFNNEADTPDNFQSRRPNTSFCFLDIRSPGLGDTAMYLCATSRAQGGLLSYEQYFGPGTRLTVT.

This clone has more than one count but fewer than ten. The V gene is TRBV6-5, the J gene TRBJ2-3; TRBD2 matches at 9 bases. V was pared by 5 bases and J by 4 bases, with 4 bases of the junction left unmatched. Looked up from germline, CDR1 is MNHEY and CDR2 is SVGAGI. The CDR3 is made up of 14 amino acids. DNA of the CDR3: TGTGCCAGCAGTAGGACTAGCGTTTCAGATACGCAGTATTTT. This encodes CASSRTSVSDTQYF.

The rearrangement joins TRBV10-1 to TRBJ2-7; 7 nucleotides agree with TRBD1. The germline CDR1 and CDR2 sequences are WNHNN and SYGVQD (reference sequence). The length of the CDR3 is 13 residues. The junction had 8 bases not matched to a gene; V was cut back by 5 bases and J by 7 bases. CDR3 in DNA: TGCGCCAGCAGTCAGGACAGGAGCCTGGAGCAGTACTTC. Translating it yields CASSQDRSLEQYF.

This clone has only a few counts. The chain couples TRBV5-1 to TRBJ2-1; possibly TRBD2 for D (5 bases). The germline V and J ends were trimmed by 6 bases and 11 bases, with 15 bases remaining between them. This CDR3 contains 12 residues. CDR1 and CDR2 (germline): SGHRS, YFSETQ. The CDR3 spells CASMQERGKQFF. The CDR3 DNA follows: TGCGCCAGCATGCAGGAACGAGGGAAGCAGTTCTTC. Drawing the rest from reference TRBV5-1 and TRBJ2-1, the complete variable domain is KAGVTQTPRYLIKTRGQQVTLSCSPISGHRSVSWYQQTPGQGLQFLFEYFSETQRNKGNFPGRFSGRQFSNSRSEMNVSTLELGDSALYLCASMQERGKQFFGPGTRLTVL.

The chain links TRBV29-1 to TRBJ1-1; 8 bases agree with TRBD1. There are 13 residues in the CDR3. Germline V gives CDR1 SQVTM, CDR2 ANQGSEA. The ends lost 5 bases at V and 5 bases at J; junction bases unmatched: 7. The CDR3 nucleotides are TGCAGCGTTTCCGACAGGGGAATGACTGAAGCTTTCTTT. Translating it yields CSVSDRGMTEAFF.

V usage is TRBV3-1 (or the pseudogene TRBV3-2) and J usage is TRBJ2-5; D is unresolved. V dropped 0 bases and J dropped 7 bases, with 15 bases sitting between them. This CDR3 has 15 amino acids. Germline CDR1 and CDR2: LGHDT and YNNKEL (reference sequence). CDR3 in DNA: TGTGCCAGCAGCCAAGATAGACTGTATAAGACGACCCAGTACTTC. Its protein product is CASSQDRLYKTTQYF.

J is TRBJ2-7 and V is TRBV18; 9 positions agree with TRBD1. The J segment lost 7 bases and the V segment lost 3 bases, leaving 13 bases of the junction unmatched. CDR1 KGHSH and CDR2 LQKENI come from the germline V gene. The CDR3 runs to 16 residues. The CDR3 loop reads CASSPPVGTGLGEQYF. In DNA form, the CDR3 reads TGTGCCAGCTCACCGCCGGTCGGGACAGGGCTGGGAGAGCAGTACTTC.

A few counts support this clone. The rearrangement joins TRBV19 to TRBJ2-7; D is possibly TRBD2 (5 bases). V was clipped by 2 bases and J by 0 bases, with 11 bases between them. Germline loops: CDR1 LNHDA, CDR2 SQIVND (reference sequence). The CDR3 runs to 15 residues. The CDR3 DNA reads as TGTGCCAGTAGTATAACTCGGGGAACCTCCTACGAGCAGTACTTC. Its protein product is CASSITRGTSYEQYF.

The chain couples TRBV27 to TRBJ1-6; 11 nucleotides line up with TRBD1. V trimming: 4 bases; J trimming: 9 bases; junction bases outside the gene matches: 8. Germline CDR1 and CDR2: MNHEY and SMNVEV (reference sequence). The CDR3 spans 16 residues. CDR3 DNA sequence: TGTGCCAGCAGTTCCGCCGGTGGACAGGGGGCTTCACCCCTCCACTTT. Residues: CASSSAGGQGASPLHF.

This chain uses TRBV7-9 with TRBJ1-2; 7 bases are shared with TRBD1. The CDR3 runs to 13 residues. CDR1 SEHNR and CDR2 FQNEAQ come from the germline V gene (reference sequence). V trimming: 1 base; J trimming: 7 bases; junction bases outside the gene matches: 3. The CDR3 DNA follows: TGTGCCAGCAGCTTAGAGGGGGCCGGTGGCTACACCTTC. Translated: CASSLEGAGGYTF.

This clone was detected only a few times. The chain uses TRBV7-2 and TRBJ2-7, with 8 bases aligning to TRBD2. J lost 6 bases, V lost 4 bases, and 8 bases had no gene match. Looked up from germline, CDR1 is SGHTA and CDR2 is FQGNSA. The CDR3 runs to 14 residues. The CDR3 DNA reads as TGTGCCAGCAGCTCGAGAGCGGGAGTACTCGAGCAGTACTTC. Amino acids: CASSSRAGVLEQYF.

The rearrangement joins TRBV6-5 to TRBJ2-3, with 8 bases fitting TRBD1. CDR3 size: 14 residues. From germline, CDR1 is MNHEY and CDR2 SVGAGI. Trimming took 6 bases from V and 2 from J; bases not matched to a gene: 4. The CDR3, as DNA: TGTGCCAGCAGGACAGGGGTGGACACAGATACGCAGTATTTT. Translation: CASRTGVDTDTQYF.

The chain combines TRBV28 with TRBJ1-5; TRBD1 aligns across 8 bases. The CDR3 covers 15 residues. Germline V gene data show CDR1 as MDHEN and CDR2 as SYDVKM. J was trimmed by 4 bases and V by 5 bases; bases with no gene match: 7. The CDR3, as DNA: TGTGCCAGCAGTGTCCACAGGGGGGGAAATCAGCCCCAGCATTTT. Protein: CASSVHRGGNQPQHF.

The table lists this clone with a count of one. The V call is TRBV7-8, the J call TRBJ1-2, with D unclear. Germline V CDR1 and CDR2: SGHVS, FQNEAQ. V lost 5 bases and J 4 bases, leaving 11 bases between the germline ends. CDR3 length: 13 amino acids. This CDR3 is CASSSDNFYGYTF. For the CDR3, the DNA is TGTGCCAGCAGCAGTGACAATTTCTATGGCTACACCTTC. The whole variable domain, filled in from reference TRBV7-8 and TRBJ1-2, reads GAGVSQSPRYKVAKRGQDVALRCDPISGHVSLFWYQQALGQGPEFLTYFQNEAQLDKSGLPSDRFFAERPEGSVSTLKIQRTQQEDSAVYLCASSSDNFYGYTFGSGTRLTVV.

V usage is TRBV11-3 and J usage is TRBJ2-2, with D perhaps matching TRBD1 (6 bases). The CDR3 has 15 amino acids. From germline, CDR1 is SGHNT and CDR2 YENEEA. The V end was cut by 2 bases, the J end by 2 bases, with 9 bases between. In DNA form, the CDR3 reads TGTGCCAGCAGCTTACAGGGGACAAACACCGGGGAGCTGTTTTTT. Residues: CASSLQGTNTGELFF.

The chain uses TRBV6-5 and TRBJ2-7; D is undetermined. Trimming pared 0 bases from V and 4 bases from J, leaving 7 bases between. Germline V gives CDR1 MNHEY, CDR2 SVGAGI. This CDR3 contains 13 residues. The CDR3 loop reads CASSYSTQYEQYF. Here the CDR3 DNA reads TGTGCCAGCAGTTACTCGACTCAATACGAGCAGTACTTC.

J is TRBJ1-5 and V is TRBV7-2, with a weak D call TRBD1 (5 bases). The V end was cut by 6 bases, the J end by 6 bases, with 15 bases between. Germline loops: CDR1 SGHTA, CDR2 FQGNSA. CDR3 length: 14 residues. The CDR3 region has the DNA TGTGCCAGCAGGCCGGACACGGAGGGTCAGCCCCAGCATTTT. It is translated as CASRPDTEGQPQHF.

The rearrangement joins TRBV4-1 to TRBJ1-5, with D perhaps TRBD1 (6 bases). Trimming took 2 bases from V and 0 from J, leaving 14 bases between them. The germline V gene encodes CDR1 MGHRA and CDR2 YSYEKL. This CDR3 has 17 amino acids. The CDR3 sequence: CASSQTRGRYSNQPQHF. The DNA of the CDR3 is TGCGCCAGCAGCCAAACCAGGGGCCGATATAGCAATCAGCCCCAGCATTTT.